This is a list of T cell receptor beta chains from one sample in a study of blood T cell repertoires in COVID-19. The repertoire was sequenced with immunoSEQ multiplex PCR; TCRdb's copy has only in-frame clones and lacks some. The data show about 400,000 clones, 80% to 90% seen once. The sample consisted of peripheral blood. These receptors originate from an older woman with COVID-19, enrolled during active disease. CDR3s include the opening cysteine and the closing phenylalanine or tryptophan. A D gene is named only where the DNA matches it firmly. Clone size is shown for a subset of rows, as once, few, many or a class of expanded clone.

d_call	v_call	clone_size	j_call	cdr3_nt	cdr3_aa
TRBD2	TRBV20-1	NA	TRBJ2-1	TGCAGTGCTAGTCCTGGGACTAGCCGCCTCCACAATGAGCAGTTCTTC	CSASPGTSRLHNEQFF
NA	TRBV5-6	NA	TRBJ1-4	TGTGCCAGCAGCATCCGGGGGGAAAAACTGTTTTTT	CASSIRGEKLFF
TRBD1	TRBV28	NA	TRBJ1-2	TGTGCCAGCAGTTTCCGGGACAGGGTGAACTATGGCTACACCTTC	CASSFRDRVNYGYTF
NA	TRBV11-3	NA	TRBJ2-3	TGTGCCAGCAGCTTAGGAGCCCTAAGCACAGATACGCAGTATTTT	CASSLGALSTDTQYF
TRBD1	TRBV18	few	TRBJ1-1	TGTGCCAGCTCCACCGGGACAGGCAACACTGAAGCTTTCTTT	CASSTGTGNTEAFF
TRBD2	TRBV11-2	NA	TRBJ2-5	TGTGCCAGCAGCTTAAGAAATAGCGGGGGGGCTAAAGAGACCCAGTACTTC	CASSLRNSGGAKETQYF
NA	TRBV7-8	NA	TRBJ1-4	TGTGCCAGCAGCTTAGCGCTTTTTGGAGGACCGTCTAGTGAAAAACTGTTTTTT	CASSLALFGGPSSEKLFF
TRBD2	TRBV6-2/TRBV6-3	NA	TRBJ2-1	TGTGCCAGCAGCCGAGAGAGGACTAGCGGGGGCAATGAGCAGTTCTTC	CASSRERTSGGNEQFF
NA	TRBV7-2	NA	TRBJ2-6	TGTGCCAGCAGTCCACAGCCCTCTGGGGCCAACGTCCTGACTTTC	CASSPQPSGANVLTF
NA	TRBV27	NA	TRBJ2-3	TGTGCCAGCAGTTTTAGCGAGGCAGATACGCAGTATTTT	CASSFSEADTQYF
TRBD1	TRBV9	NA	TRBJ2-7	TGTGCCAGCAGCGTAACAGGACAGGGCTACGAGCAGTACTTC	CASSVTGQGYEQYF
NA	TRBV7-9	once	TRBJ2-2	TGTGCCAGCACAGGACTCCTGGGCACCGGGGAGCTGTTTTTT	CASTGLLGTGELFF
TRBD2	TRBV4-2	NA	TRBJ2-1	TGTGCCAGCAGCCAAGATACGAGGCGGGGGAGTATATATGAGCAGTTCTTC	CASSQDTRRGSIYEQFF
NA	TRBV4-1	NA	TRBJ2-7	TGCGCCAGCAGCCAAGAAGCACCTTCCTACGAGCAGTACTTC	CASSQEAPSYEQYF
NA	TRBV7-3	NA	TRBJ1-1	TGTGCCAGCAGCTTAAGAGGAGGGTCCGGCACTGAAGCTTTCTTT	CASSLRGGSGTEAFF
TRBD1	TRBV30	NA	TRBJ2-3	TGTGCCTTCGGGACAGGGGGCACAGATACGCAGTATTTT	CAFGTGGTDTQYF
TRBD1	TRBV4-2	few	TRBJ1-6	TGTGCCAGCAGCCAGTCTGGTAGGGACAGGGATAATTCACCCCTCCACTTT	CASSQSGRDRDNSPLHF
NA	TRBV5-1	NA	TRBJ2-1	TGCGCCAGCAGCTTTTTACAGGGCGACAATGAGCAGTTCTTC	CASSFLQGDNEQFF
NA	TRBV11-3	NA	TRBJ2-7	TGTGCCAGCAGCTTAGATCGTTTGGACAAAAGCTCCTACGAGCAGTACTTC	CASSLDRLDKSSYEQYF
NA	TRBV7-9	NA	TRBJ1-2	TGTGCCAGCAGCTTAGGGGGGCTCGAAGCTAACTATGGCTACACCTTC	CASSLGGLEANYGYTF
NA	TRBV9	NA	TRBJ1-1	TGTGCCAGCAGCGTAGCTGAGGACAGATTAAACACTGAAGCTTTCTTT	CASSVAEDRLNTEAFF
TRBD1	TRBV4-1	NA	TRBJ2-1	TGCGCCAGCAGCCAAGATACAGGGGAATTCAATGAGCAGTTCTTC	CASSQDTGEFNEQFF
NA	TRBV27	NA	TRBJ1-4	TGTGCCAGCAGTTTCACGGGGGGAACTAATGAAAAACTGTTTTTT	CASSFTGGTNEKLFF
NA	TRBV19	NA	TRBJ2-7	TGTGCCAGTAGTACCCGCACAGGGCCCTACGAGCAGTACTTC	CASSTRTGPYEQYF
TRBD1	TRBV11-3	NA	TRBJ1-2	TGTGCCAGCAGCTTGACAGGGGAGGTCTATGGCTACACCTTC	CASSLTGEVYGYTF
TRBD1	TRBV7-9	NA	TRBJ2-7	TGTGCCAGCAGCGGGGATGACAGGGGATCCCCTCTTTCCTCCTACGAGCAGTACTTC	CASSGDDRGSPLSSYEQYF
NA	TRBV3-1/TRBV3-2	NA	TRBJ1-6	TGTGCCAGCAGCCAAGAGGCAGTCTCTAGTTCACCCCTCCACTTT	CASSQEAVSSSPLHF
TRBD1	TRBV7-3	once	TRBJ1-2	TGTGCCAGCAGCTCCAACCGGGACAGTGCCTTC	CASSSNRDSAF
NA	TRBV3-1/TRBV3-2	NA	TRBJ1-2	TGTGCCAGCAGCCCGGCAGGGAGGGACTATGGCTACACCTTC	CASSPAGRDYGYTF
NA	TRBV12-5	once	TRBJ1-1	TGTGCTAGTGGTTTGGCTATGAACACTGAAGCTTTCTTT	CASGLAMNTEAFF
NA	TRBV5-1	NA	TRBJ2-5	TGCGCCAGCAGCCGACAGTATTCAGAGACCCAGTACTTC	CASSRQYSETQYF
TRBD2	TRBV30	NA	TRBJ2-1	TGTGCCTGGAGTGCTCTCCCAGGGACTAGGTATGAGCAGTTCTTC	CAWSALPGTRYEQFF
NA	TRBV5-1	NA	TRBJ1-1	TGCGCCAGCAGCTTGGCCCCGGTCCTCTTGAACACTGAAGCTTTCTTT	CASSLAPVLLNTEAFF
NA	TRBV3-1/TRBV3-2	NA	TRBJ1-5	TGTGCCAGCAGCCAAGGGGGCGCAGGGCAGCCCCAGCATTTT	CASSQGGAGQPQHF
NA	TRBV2	NA	TRBJ1-2	TGTGCCAGCAGCAGTGGGGACTTTTTTAATGGCTACACCTTC	CASSSGDFFNGYTF
NA	TRBV3-1/TRBV3-2	NA	TRBJ2-1	TGTGCCAGCAGCTCCTTAGGAGGGGACAATGAGCAGTTCTTC	CASSSLGGDNEQFF
NA	TRBV27	few	TRBJ1-6	TGTGCCAGCAGAAAGGGGGGGTTTAATTCACCCCTCCACTTT	CASRKGGFNSPLHF